This T cell receptor (beta chain) was retrieved from a study of T-cell memory formation after mild COVID-19. The overall study: The two donors had largely donor-specific TCR clusters.

Study-level findings and limits: The study found balanced CD4/CD8 in clones contracting day 15 to 85 and a CD4+ lean in later expanders. The finding that pre-infection memory included some responding clones suggested that cross-reactive memory joined.

TCR alpha and TCR beta cDNA libraries with sample barcodes and UMIs came from 5'RACE using constant-segment primers. TCRdb reprocessed the 5' RACE reads with MiXCR, giving one entry per CDR3 protein. The sample holds a few hundred thousand distinct CDR3 sequences, roughly 21% seen once. About this clonotype itself: The antigen remains unidentified.

V lost 1 base and J lost 5, with 17 bases in between. This CDR3 has 16 residues. Germline V lookup: CDR1 SGHAT, CDR2 FQNNGV. What was sequenced was PBMCs or a T cell subset sorted from them (not recorded which). The J gene is TRBJ2-5, the V gene TRBV11-2; possibly TRBD2 for D (6 bases). This clonotype was obtained from an adult woman who had mild COVID-19 (a few samples of this study predate the infection). Cell type and time point are not known. Here the CDR3 reads CASSLGFGGSEETQYF. The CDR3 nucleotides read TGTGCCAGCAGCTTAGGGTTCGGGGGTTCGGAGGAGACCCAGTACTTC.